The 7 T cell receptor beta chains in this list originate from one sample, sequenced in a study of blood T cell repertoires in COVID-19. The repertoire was sequenced with immunoSEQ multiplex PCR; TCRdb's copy has only in-frame clones and lacks some. The sample includes about 180,000 clones, 82% of them seen just once. Sequenced sample: peripheral blood. These receptors originate from a woman older than 75 with active or convalescent COVID-19.

The CDR3 loop is CSVTGLARQFF. CDR3 DNA sequence: TGCAGCGTGACCGGACTAGCTAGGCAGTTCTTC. This chain joins TRBV29-1 and TRBJ2-1; 8 bases map to TRBD2. Germline V gene lookup returns CDR1 SQVTM and CDR2 ANQGSEA. The CDR3 sequence is 11 residues long. Losses at the gene ends were 6 bases for V and 12 bases for J; bases not matched to a gene: 7.

The V gene is TRBV4-1, the J gene TRBJ1-6; 10 positions agree with TRBD1. The germline V gene has CDR1 MGHRA and CDR2 YSYEKL. Trimming took 4 bases from V and 11 from J; bases not matched to a gene: 5. This CDR3 is 14 amino acids long. DNA of the CDR3: TGCGCCAGCAGCCCGGGACAGGGGCAGGCACCCCTCCACTTT. Protein: CASSPGQGQAPLHF.

The chain has TRBV6-4 and TRBJ1-3, with 7 nucleotides matching TRBD1. V lost 6 bases, J lost 2 bases, and 10 bases stayed unmatched. This CDR3 has 16 amino acids. Germline CDR1 reads MRHNA; CDR2 reads SNTAGT. CDR3 sequence (DNA): TGTGCCAGCAGGAACGACAGGGAAGTTGCTGGAAACACCATATATTTT. Protein product: CASRNDREVAGNTIYF.

J is TRBJ2-4 and V is TRBV2, with D perhaps TRBD2 (5 bases). Germline V lookup: CDR1 SNHLY, CDR2 FYNNEI. This CDR3 is built from 15 residues. Trimming cost V 3 bases and J 6 bases, with 15 bases left between them. CDR3 DNA sequence: TGTGCCAGCAGTGAGACGGGAACGATCTCAAACATTCAGTACTTC. Translated, it gives CASSETGTISNIQYF.

The rearrangement links TRBV3-1 (or the pseudogene TRBV3-2) to TRBJ2-7, with a possible D match to TRBD2 (6 bases). Trimming left V 0 bases short and J 5 bases short, with 20 bases between. The CDR3 extends over 17 amino acids. Germline V gene lookup returns CDR1 LGHDT and CDR2 YNNKEL (reference sequence). Here the CDR3 reads CASSQDPWRESLDEQYF. CDR3 nucleotides: TGTGCCAGCAGCCAAGACCCTTGGCGGGAATCCCTGGACGAGCAGTACTTC.

This sequence joins TRBV5-1 and TRBJ2-7; 9 bases match TRBD1. CDR1 is SGHRS, CDR2 YFSETQ, per germline. V gave up 2 bases and J gave up 5 bases; unmatched junction bases: 5. The CDR3 is made up of 14 amino acids. The CDR3 DNA follows: TGCGCCAGCAGCTTCAGACAGGGGGGGGACGAGCAGTACTTC. Translated, it gives CASSFRQGGDEQYF.

The V and J genes are TRBV18 and TRBJ2-1, with TRBD2 matching 16 bases. CDR1 and CDR2 (germline): KGHSH, LQKENI. Unmatched junction bases numbered 9, after V lost 4 bases and J lost 0 bases. The CDR3 has 20 amino acids. CDR3 coding DNA: TGTGCCAGCTCACAAGCACCGGGACTAGCGGGAGGGAGCTCCTACAATGAGCAGTTCTTC. This encodes CASSQAPGLAGGSSYNEQFF. The full variable domain, its missing parts supplied by reference TRBV18 and TRBJ2-1, is NAGVMQNPRHLVRRRGQEARLRCSPMKGHSHVYWYRQLPEEGLKFMVYLQKENIIDESGMPKERFSAEFPKEGPSILRIQQVVRGDSAAYFCASSQAPGLAGGSSYNEQFFGPGTRLTVL.